These 15 T cell receptor beta chains were sequenced from one sample in a study of blood T cell repertoires in COVID-19 (dated by TCRdb to the early 2020s). The protocol used for the library was the immunoSEQ multiplex PCR assay. TCRdb took over this immuneACCESS table, retaining in-frame rearrangements with V and J assigned. Such tables are incomplete; in checked studies, under half of the missing clones stem from an unresolved V gene, and the remainder is unexplained. In this sample the table shows about 410,000 clones, less than 95% of which occur a single time. Clones ranked in the top ten supply about 0.6% of the sample. The specimen sequenced was PBMCs or T cells enriched from blood (not recorded which). These receptors all stem from a man aged 18 to 29 who had recovered from COVID-19.

This chain joins TRBV5-1 and TRBJ2-7; no reliable D call. Trimming removed 1 base at V and 6 bases at J, with 8 bases between. Germline V gene lookup returns CDR1 SGHRS and CDR2 YFSETQ. The CDR3 totals 12 residues. The CDR3 coding sequence is TGCGCCAGCAGCTTGACCAGAGGCGAGCAGTACTTC. It is translated as CASSLTRGEQYF.

The V call is TRBV3-1 (or the pseudogene TRBV3-2), the J call TRBJ1-1; D may be TRBD1 (6 bases). The germline CDR1 and CDR2 sequences are LGHDT and YNNKEL (reference sequence). Trimming pared 4 bases from V and 1 base from J, leaving 10 bases between. CDR3 size: 14 residues. The CDR3 DNA reads TGTGCCAGCAGCCCCCACAGGGCGAACACTGAAGCTTTCTTT. Its protein is CASSPHRANTEAFF.

V and J are TRBV3-1 (or the pseudogene TRBV3-2) and TRBJ1-5; D remains unclear. The CDR3 has 13 amino acids. Trimming removed 3 bases at V and 4 bases at J, with 7 bases between. Germline V gene data show CDR1 as LGHDT and CDR2 as YNNKEL (reference sequence). DNA of the CDR3: TGTGCCAGCAGCCAGGAGGGAAATCAGCCCCAGCATTTT. Amino acid sequence: CASSQEGNQPQHF.

The gene calls are TRBV7-9 and TRBJ2-5, with 7 positions matching TRBD1. The CDR3 spans 14 residues. Germline V CDR1 and CDR2: SEHNR, FQNEAQ (reference sequence). V was pared by 4 bases and J by 4 bases, with 6 bases of the junction left unmatched. The CDR3 nucleotides read TGTGCCAGCAGCTACAGGGGCGTTGGAGAGACCCAGTACTTC. Translating it yields CASSYRGVGETQYF.

The J gene is TRBJ2-1, the V gene TRBV9, with D perhaps TRBD1 (5 bases). V dropped 4 bases and J dropped 9 bases, with 17 bases sitting between them. Looked up from germline, CDR1 is SGDLS and CDR2 is YYNGEE. The CDR3 is 14 amino acids. CDR3 DNA sequence: TGTGCCAGCAGCCTATTCCGTAACCAGGGTGAGCAGTTCTTC. Residues: CASSLFRNQGEQFF.

The chain recombines TRBV19 with TRBJ2-1; a weak D match, TRBD2 (5 bases). V was pared by 4 bases and J by 4 bases, with 14 bases between. CDR3 length: 15 residues. Looked up from germline, CDR1 is LNHDA and CDR2 is SQIVND (reference sequence). CDR3 in DNA: TGTGCCAGTAGTAAGCATTTGACGGGATACAATGAGCAGTTCTTC. This codes for CASSKHLTGYNEQFF. The entire variable domain, with the rest obtained from reference TRBV19 and TRBJ2-1, is as follows: DGGITQSPKYLFRKEGQNVTLSCEQNLNHDAMYWYRQDPGQGLRLIYYSQIVNDFQKGDIAEGYSVSREKKESFPLTVTSAQKNPTAFYLCASSKHLTGYNEQFFGPGTRLTVL.

J is TRBJ1-2 and V is TRBV2; no reliable D call. Trimming took off 3 bases at V and 7 bases at J, with 9 bases between the two ends. The CDR3 spans 12 residues. The germline CDR1 and CDR2 sequences are SNHLY and FYNNEI. CDR3: CASSDQVGGYTF. CDR3 coding DNA: TGTGCCAGCAGTGACCAGGTTGGTGGCTACACCTTC. The full variable domain, in which reference TRBV2 and TRBJ1-2 provide the parts outside the CDR3, is EPEVTQTPSHQVTQMGQEVILRCVPISNHLYFYWYRQILGQKVEFLVSFYNNEISEKSEIFDDQFSVERPDGSNFTLKIRSTKLEDSAMYFCASSDQVGGYTFGSGTRLTVV.

V gene TRBV28 combines with J gene TRBJ1-5; a weak D match, TRBD1 (5 bases). This CDR3 comprises 17 residues. The germline V gene has CDR1 MDHEN and CDR2 SYDVKM. Trimming took off 3 bases at V and 4 bases at J, with 19 bases between the two ends. The CDR3 protein is CASSLPVSGQRNQPQHF. CDR3 DNA sequence: TGTGCCAGCAGTTTGCCCGTATCCGGACAACGGAATCAGCCCCAGCATTTT.

The V gene is TRBV7-2, the J gene TRBJ2-1, with D perhaps matching TRBD1 (6 bases). Germline V gives CDR1 SGHTA, CDR2 FQGNSA. V was trimmed by 4 bases and J by 10 bases, leaving 11 bases between them. The CDR3 extends over 12 amino acids. CDR3 amino acids: CASSYREREQFF. The CDR3 nucleotides read TGTGCCAGCAGCTACAGGGAACGGGAGCAGTTCTTC.

This clone appeared once. This chain links TRBV5-4 with TRBJ1-4; weak D call: TRBD1 (6 bases). With 4 bases removed from V and 8 bases from J, the gap between germline ends came to 21 bases. Germline CDR1 and CDR2: SGHNT and YYREEE (reference sequence). The CDR3 has 16 amino acids. CDR3 nucleotide sequence: TGTGCCAGCAGCAAAGGGACAAACTGGGGAGAAGAAAAACTGTTTTTT. Its protein product is CASSKGTNWGEEKLFF.

The rearrangement joins TRBV20-1 to TRBJ2-3; D gene unclear. The germline CDR1 and CDR2 sequences are DFQATT and SNEGSKA (reference sequence). Trimming cost V 5 bases and J 5 bases, with 5 bases left between them. The CDR3 length is 10 residues. CDR3 amino acids: CSAGQDTQYF. CDR3 DNA: TGCAGTGCTGGCCAAGATACGCAGTATTTT.

This clone was seen once. This specimen includes other DNA sequences encoding the same CDR3. This chain connects TRBV28 to TRBJ1-2, with 11 bases aligning to TRBD1. Germline assignment: CDR1 MDHEN and CDR2 SYDVKM. This CDR3 region has 13 residues. The V segment lost 4 bases and the J segment 7 bases; nucleotides outside the gene matches: 2. The CDR3 region has the DNA TGTGCCAGCAGTTCGGGACAGGGGGGTGGCTACACCTTC. Translating gives CASSSGQGGGYTF.

This clone was recorded at least ten times. The V call is TRBV28, the J call TRBJ1-3; 12 positions agree with TRBD1. Looked up from germline, CDR1 is MDHEN and CDR2 is SYDVKM. The length of the CDR3 is 16 residues. V gave up 6 bases and J gave up 7 bases; unmatched junction bases: 10. CDR3 residues: CASSESLGQGANTIYF. The CDR3 DNA sequence: TGTGCCAGCAGCGAAAGCTTGGGACAGGGGGCGAACACCATATATTTT.

The chain links TRBV29-1 to TRBJ1-2, with D possibly matching TRBD1 (6 bases). The germline V gene has CDR1 SQVTM and CDR2 ANQGSEA. The CDR3 is made up of 13 amino acids. V was clipped by 7 bases and J by 8 bases, with 20 bases between them. The CDR3 reads CSAPTGGIRGYTF. CDR3 DNA: TGCAGCGCCCCGACAGGTGGGATACGGGGCTACACCTTC.

The chain joins TRBV7-2 to TRBJ1-6; D not resolved. Germline V gene data show CDR1 as SGHTA and CDR2 as FQGNSA. The CDR3 is made up of 15 amino acids. Trimming left V 5 bases short and J 3 bases short, with 11 bases between. The CDR3 region has the DNA TGTGCCAGCAGCGAGAGGGCCGTCTATAATTCACCCCTCCACTTT. Its protein is CASSERAVYNSPLHF.